A selection of T cell receptor beta chains follows, all from one sample in a study of T cell repertoires in cytomegalovirus infection. TCRdb used MiXCR to reprocess the reads, holding one entry per CDR3 protein. The sample records 450,000 to 600,000 distinct CDR3 sequences, approximately 10% being singletons. The sequenced material came from PBMCs. These receptors came from a human donor in good health (CMV status not recorded). Some clones in this sample may be carry-over from other donors' samples. Each CDR3 is given with its conserved first and last residue. A D gene is named only where the DNA matches it firmly. Not every row has a clone size; where given, it reads once, few, many or a size class.

TRBJ1-2 many TRBV29-1 . TGCAGCGTTGAGGGACCGAACTATGGCTACACCTTC CSVEGPNYGYTF
TRBJ2-7 . TRBV12-3/TRBV12-4 TRBD2 TGTGCCAGCAGTTTCAGAGCGGGAGGAGCCTACGAGCAGTACTTC CASSFRAGGAYEQYF
TRBJ2-7 . TRBV18 TRBD2 TGTGCCAGCTCACCGCTTGGGACTAGCGGCGAGCAGTACTTC CASSPLGTSGEQYF
TRBJ1-5 many TRBV6-1 . TGTGCCAGCAGCCTTCTGGGATCTCAGCCCCAGCATTTT CASSLLGSQPQHF
TRBJ2-5 many TRBV10-3 TRBD2 TGTGCCATCAGTGAGATGCTTAGCGGGGAGACCCAGTACTTC CAISEMLSGETQYF
TRBJ2-5 many TRBV7-2 . TGTGCCAGCAGCGATTCGGGGCGAGAGACCCAGTACTTC CASSDSGRETQYF
TRBJ1-1 many TRBV28 . TGTGCCAGCAGTTTCTTATGGGGGGGCGAGAGTGTCCGGAACACTGAAGCTTTCTTT CASSFLWGGESVRNTEAFF
TRBJ2-1 many TRBV4-2 TRBD2 TGTGCCAGCAGCCAAGGACTAGCGGCGGAGAACAATGAGCAGTTCTTC CASSQGLAAENNEQFF
TRBJ2-1 few TRBV5-1 TRBD1 TGCGCCAGCAGCTTTTCAGGGGGCAGTGGGTACAATGAGCAGTTCTTC CASSFSGGSGYNEQFF
TRBJ1-5 many TRBV20-1 TRBD1 TGCAGTGCTTCCGCCCGGGACAGGGGGTATCAGCCCCAGCATTTT CSASARDRGYQPQHF
TRBJ2-2 many TRBV6-5 . TGTGCCAGCAGTTCCCGACCCTGGGGCGGGGAGCTGTTTTTT CASSSRPWGGELFF
TRBJ2-2 few TRBV5-8 TRBD2 TGTGCCAGCAGCCCGTTCGGGAGGGCCACCGGGGAGCTGTTTTTT CASSPFGRATGELFF
TRBJ1-2 many TRBV12-3/TRBV12-4 . TGTGCCAGCAGTCACCGGGGCCCCGGGGATGGCTACACCTTC CASSHRGPGDGYTF
TRBJ2-5 few TRBV5-1 . TGCGCCAGCAACGAGGGGGAGACCCAGTACTTC CASNEGETQYF
TRBJ1-1 . TRBV10-3 . TGTGCCATCAGTGAGTCAGGGTGGACCGAAGCTTTCTTT CAISESGWTEAFF
TRBJ2-5 many TRBV7-2 . TGTGCCAGCAGCTTAGACTCGGGAGTTACCCAGTACTTC CASSLDSGVTQYF
TRBJ2-7 few TRBV29-1 . TGCAGCGTTGTAAGTCGGAACGACGAGCAGTACTTC CSVVSRNDEQYF
TRBJ2-1 many TRBV5-5 . TGTGCCAGCAGCTTGATTAAGGCAGGGGGGTACAATGAGCAGTTCTTC CASSLIKAGGYNEQFF
TRBJ2-1 . TRBV2 TRBD2 TGTGCCAGCAGGCTAGCGGGAGGGCCTGGTGAGCAGTTCTTC CASRLAGGPGEQFF
TRBJ2-7 many TRBV5-4 . TGTGCCAGCAGCTTGGCCGCAGCTAGTCGCTACGAGCAGTACTTC CASSLAAASRYEQYF
TRBJ1-1 few TRBV3-1 . TGTGCCAGCAGCCAAGGGTATACGGGCATGAACACTGAAGCTTTCTTT CASSQGYTGMNTEAFF
TRBJ2-2 . TRBV3-1 TRBD2 TGTGCCAGCAGCCAAGAGCGGGGGAGGAACACCGGGGAGCTGTTTTTT CASSQERGRNTGELFF
TRBJ2-7 many TRBV5-1 TRBD2 TGCGCCAGCAGCTCGACTAGCGGGGTACCCTACGAGCAGTACTTC CASSSTSGVPYEQYF
TRBJ1-6 . TRBV11-2 TRBD1 TGTGCCAGCAGCGTTACCGGGACAGGGAATTCACCCCTCCACTTT CASSVTGTGNSPLHF
TRBJ2-1 many TRBV5-1 TRBD2 TGCGCCAGCAGCTATCTAGCGGGAGCCCCGAATGAGCAGTTCTTC CASSYLAGAPNEQFF
TRBJ1-5 many TRBV4-1 . TGCGCCAGCAGCCAAGTTACAGGGCCAATGGAGCCCCAGCATTTT CASSQVTGPMEPQHF
TRBJ2-5 few TRBV5-1 . TGCGCCAGCAGCTTGGGGGACTTCATCATGCAAGAGACCCAGTACTTC CASSLGDFIMQETQYF
TRBJ2-1 many TRBV29-1 . TGCAGCGTTGCCTCGGGGTCCTCGGGCCTCATACAGTTCTTC CSVASGSSGLIQFF
TRBJ2-7 . TRBV5-1 TRBD2 TGCGCCAGCAGCTTCCGAGGACTAGCGGGATCCTACGAGCAGTACTTC CASSFRGLAGSYEQYF
TRBJ1-1 many TRBV6-1 TRBD1 TGTGCCAGCAGTTTCGACAGGGGGCGAAACACTGAAGCTTTCTTT CASSFDRGRNTEAFF
TRBJ2-7 many TRBV6-2/TRBV6-3 . TGTGCCAGCGGGGTTTTCTACGAGCAGTACTTC CASGVFYEQYF
TRBJ2-3 many TRBV12-3/TRBV12-4 . TGTGCCAGCAGTTCGCAGGGGACCACAGATACGCAGTATTTT CASSSQGTTDTQYF
TRBJ2-1 many TRBV7-9 . TGTGCCAGCAGCTTAGCACAGAAATACAATGAGCAGTTCTTC CASSLAQKYNEQFF
TRBJ2-6 many TRBV12-3/TRBV12-4 . TGTGCCAGCAGTTTAGCGGGTCACTCTGGGGCCAACGTCCTGACTTTC CASSLAGHSGANVLTF
TRBJ1-1 few TRBV2 . TGTGCCAGCAGTTTCGTGGCGGGGAACACTGAAGCTTTCTTT CASSFVAGNTEAFF
TRBJ1-2 many TRBV7-9 TRBD1 TGTGCCAGCACTGGACAGGGGGCTAACTATGGCTACACCTTC CASTGQGANYGYTF
TRBJ2-2 . TRBV20-1 . TGCAGTGCTAGAGATTACCGGGACACCGGGGAGCTGTTTTTT CSARDYRDTGELFF
TRBJ1-4 . TRBV29-1 TRBD1 TGCAGCGTTGGGGACCGGACAGGGACTAATGAAAAACTGTTTTTT CSVGDRTGTNEKLFF
TRBJ2-1 many TRBV29-1 . TGCAGCGCTACCGCAGGGTCCCCTCTCTACAATGAGCAGTTCTTC CSATAGSPLYNEQFF
TRBJ1-5 many TRBV7-2 . TGTGCCAGCAGCCCCCGTAGAGGCCCGGGGCAGCCCCAGCATTTT CASSPRRGPGQPQHF
TRBJ2-3 many TRBV5-1 . TGCGCCAGCAGCGAGGATCCGGGGAGCACAGATACGCAGTATTTT CASSEDPGSTDTQYF
TRBJ2-4 many TRBV5-6 . TGTGCCAGCAGCGGAATCGGGACATCCCCCAACATTCAGTACTTC CASSGIGTSPNIQYF
TRBJ2-5 many TRBV5-1 . TGCGCCAGCAGCTTGTCTAGGACGGGCCTCCAAGAGACCCAGTACTTC CASSLSRTGLQETQYF
TRBJ1-1 many TRBV12-5 . TGTGCTAGTGGCTCTAGGGTGGTTACAGCAAGTGACACTGAAGCTTTCTTT CASGSRVVTASDTEAFF
TRBJ1-2 . TRBV9 . TGTGCCAGCAGCGTCCCACTTCCTGGCTACACCTTC CASSVPLPGYTF
TRBJ1-2 . TRBV7-8 . TGTGCCAGCAGCTTAACCTCACACCAGGGAGGCTACACCTTC CASSLTSHQGGYTF
TRBJ1-5 . TRBV13 . TGTGCCAGCAGCCCGGGACTTACTGATCAGCCCCAGCATTTT CASSPGLTDQPQHF
TRBJ1-4 many TRBV5-5 TRBD1 TGTGCCAGCAGCCGTACAGGGGGGGATGAAAAACTGTTTTTT CASSRTGGDEKLFF
TRBJ1-5 many TRBV6-6 TRBD1 TGTGCCAGCAGGAGTGGACAGGGGGCTCAGCCCCAGCATTTT CASRSGQGAQPQHF
TRBJ2-5 few TRBV28 . TGTGCCAGCAGTTTATGGATGGATAAAGAGACCCAGTACTTC CASSLWMDKETQYF
TRBJ1-2 . TRBV12-3/TRBV12-4 . TGTGCCAGCAGTTTATCCAGCATGGATGGCTACACCTTC CASSLSSMDGYTF
TRBJ2-1 few TRBV29-1 TRBD2 TGCAGCGTAGTTACTAGCGGGAGAAGAGATGAGCAGTTCTTC CSVVTSGRRDEQFF
TRBJ1-6 many TRBV7-2 TRBD1 TGTGCCAGCAGCTTCGGGACAGTCAATTCACCCCTCCACTTT CASSFGTVNSPLHF
TRBJ2-1 many TRBV27 . TGTGCCAGCAGTACCCTAACTCAGAAAGGCGATGAGCAGTTCTTC CASSTLTQKGDEQFF
TRBJ2-2 few TRBV5-1 . TGCGCCAGCAATGAGGACACCGGGGAGCTGTTTTTT CASNEDTGELFF
TRBJ1-4 . TRBV9 TRBD1 TGTGCCAGCAGCGTCGCAGGGGGGCTAAATGAAAAACTGTTTTTT CASSVAGGLNEKLFF
TRBJ2-1 many TRBV4-1 . TGCGCCAGCAGCCTAAACTTGGCGGGGGCCACCCTTGGGGAGCAGTTCTTC CASSLNLAGATLGEQFF
TRBJ2-2 many TRBV30 TRBD2 TGTGCCTGGAGTCCGGGACTAGCGGGCGGGGAGCTGTTTTTT CAWSPGLAGGELFF
TRBJ1-1 . TRBV7-9 TRBD1 TGTGCCAGCATTTCAGGGGGTCGAACTGAAGCTTTCTTT CASISGGRTEAFF
TRBJ2-1 many TRBV7-9 TRBD2 TGTGCCAGCAGCTCCACTAGCGGGGGGTGGAATGAGCAGTTCTTC CASSSTSGGWNEQFF